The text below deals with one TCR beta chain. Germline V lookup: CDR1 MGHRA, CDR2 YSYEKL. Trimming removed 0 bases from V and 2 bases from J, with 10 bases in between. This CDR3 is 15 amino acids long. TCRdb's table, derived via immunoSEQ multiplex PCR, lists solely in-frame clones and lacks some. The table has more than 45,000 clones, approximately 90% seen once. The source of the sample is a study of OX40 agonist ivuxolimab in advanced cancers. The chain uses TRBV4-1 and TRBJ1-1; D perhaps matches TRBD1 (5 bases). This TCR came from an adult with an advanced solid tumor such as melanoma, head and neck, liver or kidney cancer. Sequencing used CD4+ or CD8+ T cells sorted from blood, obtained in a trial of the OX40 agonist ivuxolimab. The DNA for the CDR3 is TGCGCCAGCAGCCAAGATCTAAGGGGTAACACTGAAGCTTTCTTT. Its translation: CASSQDLRGNTEAFF.